This passage covers 25 T cell receptor beta chains from one sample sequenced in a study of shared clonotypes between healthy human individuals. The method was immunoSEQ multiplex PCR; TCRdb's version includes in-frame clones alone and lacks a portion of them. The table has some 1 million clones, 65% to 80% seen once. The material sequenced was memory CD4+ T cells sorted from blood. Stated subset: CD45RA-negative fraction. These receptors all stem from a young man in good health.

The V and J genes are TRBV5-1 and TRBJ2-2, with 8 bases fitting TRBD1. The CDR3 totals 15 residues. Losses at the gene ends were 5 bases for V and 4 bases for J; bases not matched to a gene: 7. Germline CDR1 is SGHRS and CDR2 is YFSETQ. CDR3 nucleotide sequence: TGCGCCAGCAGTAAGTGGGACAGGAGCACCGGGGAGCTGTTTTTT. Translation gives CASSKWDRSTGELFF. The variable domain in full, with the rest retrieved from reference TRBV5-1 and TRBJ2-2, is KAGVTQTPRYLIKTRGQQVTLSCSPISGHRSVSWYQQTPGQGLQFLFEYFSETQRNKGNFPGRFSGRQFSNSRSEMNVSTLELGDSALYLCASSKWDRSTGELFFGEGSRLTVL.

On this clone: The sample contains more than one DNA sequence encoding this CDR3. The chain uses TRBV10-1 and TRBJ2-3; D is unresolved. Trimming cost V 4 bases and J 2 bases, with 4 bases left between them. Germline V gene sequence: CDR1 WNHNN, CDR2 SYGVQD (reference sequence). This CDR3 has 12 residues. CDR3 amino acids: CASSGTTDTQYF. The CDR3 DNA reads as TGCGCCAGCAGTGGAACCACAGATACGCAGTATTTT.

The rearrangement links TRBV7-8 to TRBJ2-7, with TRBD2 as a possible D gene (6 bases). The germline V gene encodes CDR1 SGHVS and CDR2 FQNEAQ. The CDR3 consists of 13 residues. With 5 bases removed from V and 4 bases from J, the gap between germline ends came to 12 bases. CDR3 sequence reads: CASSARAGYEQYF. For the CDR3, the DNA is TGTGCCAGCAGCGCTCGGGCGGGATACGAGCAGTACTTC.

The chain employs TRBV12-5 and TRBJ2-7; D ambiguous. V was cut by 3 bases and J by 2 bases, with 8 bases left in between. The CDR3 spans 13 residues. CDR1 is LGHNT and CDR2 is FRNRAP in the germline V gene. The CDR3 sequence is CASGFGETYEQYF. As DNA, the CDR3 is TGTGCTAGTGGTTTTGGGGAAACCTACGAGCAGTACTTC.

The chain has TRBV30 and TRBJ1-5; D remains ambiguous. The CDR3 length is 14 residues. The germline V gene has CDR1 GTSNPN and CDR2 SVGIG (reference sequence). V was trimmed by 5 bases and J by 4 bases, leaving 15 bases between them. The CDR3 bases are TGTGCCTGGGGCCTCGGAGTAGAAAATCAGCCCCAGCATTTT. This encodes CAWGLGVENQPQHF.

On this clone: It is likely a read error: a sequence one base away is far more abundant. The chain employs TRBV11-2 and TRBJ2-7; the D is unclear. This CDR3 is built from 11 residues. The V end lost 4 bases, the J end lost 3 bases, and 4 bases lay between the germline ends. Germline V lookup: CDR1 SGHAT, CDR2 FQNNGV. The CDR3 coding sequence is TGTGCCAGCAGCTCTTACTACGAGCAGTACTTC. Its translation is CASSSYYEQYF.

This chain uses TRBV18 with TRBJ1-6, with D unclear. The CDR3 is 16 amino acids. V lost 3 bases and J lost 9, with 18 bases in between. The V gene's germline CDR1 is KGHSH and CDR2 LQKENI. CDR3 DNA sequence: TGTGCCAGCTCACCCGGGGTCCGGGCCGACGGTTCACCCCTCCACTTT. Translation gives CASSPGVRADGSPLHF. The full variable domain, rest sourced from reference TRBV18 and TRBJ1-6, is NAGVMQNPRHLVRRRGQEARLRCSPMKGHSHVYWYRQLPEEGLKFMVYLQKENIIDESGMPKERFSAEFPKEGPSILRIQQVVRGDSAAYFCASSPGVRADGSPLHFGNGTRLTVT.

The rearrangement joins TRBV6-1 to TRBJ2-5; TRBD1 might be the D (6 bases). CDR1 is MNHNS and CDR2 is SASEGT in the germline V gene. V was trimmed by 4 bases and J by 7 bases, leaving 19 bases between them. The CDR3 is 15 amino acids. In DNA, the CDR3 is TGTGCCAGCAGTGTAGGAGGACCGTCACAGGGGACCCAGTACTTC. It is translated as CASSVGGPSQGTQYF.

This chain links TRBV15 with TRBJ2-1; no clear D. The length of the CDR3 is 14 residues. Between the trimmed V and J ends, which lost 1 base and 10 bases, there was a span of 14 bases. The germline CDR1 and CDR2 sequences are LNHNV and YYDKDF (reference sequence). The CDR3 here is CATSRARASGEQFF. The CDR3 region has the DNA TGTGCCACCAGCAGAGCCCGGGCCTCTGGGGAGCAGTTCTTC. The full variable domain, in which reference TRBV15 and TRBJ2-1 provide the parts outside the CDR3, is DAMVIQNPRYQVTQFGKPVTLSCSQTLNHNVMYWYQQKSSQAPKLLFHYYDKDFNNEADTPDNFQSRRPNTSFCFLDIRSPGLGDTAMYLCATSRARASGEQFFGPGTRLTVL.

This clone appeared a few times. This chain connects TRBV30 to TRBJ1-5; weak D call: TRBD1 (6 bases). V was clipped by 1 base and J by 3 bases, with 10 bases between them. The CDR3 has 14 residues. The germline gives CDR1 GTSNPN, CDR2 SVGIG (reference sequence). The CDR3: CAWSGQANNQPQHF. The CDR3 bases are TGTGCCTGGAGTGGACAGGCTAACAATCAGCCCCAGCATTTT.

The CDR3 DNA reads TGTGCCAGCAGCGTAGTCGGCAGGGGGGAATCCTACAATGAGCAGTTCTTC. Translated: CASSVVGRGESYNEQFF. The chain carries TRBV9 and TRBJ2-1, with D tentatively TRBD1 (7 bases). The germline CDR1 and CDR2 sequences are SGDLS and YYNGEE. The CDR3 has 17 amino acids. Trimming pared 0 bases from V and 1 base from J, leaving 14 bases between.

V gene TRBV10-3 combines with J gene TRBJ2-6; D call uncertain. The germline V gene encodes CDR1 ENHRY and CDR2 SYGVKD. The CDR3 has 12 residues. V shed 3 bases and J shed 4 bases, with 1 base lying between them. In nucleotides, the CDR3 is TGTGCCATCAGTGACGGGGCCAACGTCCTGACTTTC. As protein: CAISDGANVLTF.

The gene calls are TRBV15 and TRBJ2-5; D is possibly TRBD2 (6 bases). The CDR3 is 15 residues long. Germline CDR1 is LNHNV and CDR2 is YYDKDF (reference sequence). V dropped 8 bases and J dropped 3 bases, with 19 bases sitting between them. The CDR3 nucleotides are TGTGCCACCCGACCCGGGACTGGAGAGAAAGAGACCCAGTACTTC. The encoded protein is CATRPGTGEKETQYF.

CDR3 nucleotide sequence: TGTGCCAGCAGCTTATCGGAGGGTAATTCACCCCTCCACTTT. This translates into CASSLSEGNSPLHF. The V call is TRBV7-6, the J call TRBJ1-6; D is undetermined. Germline V CDR1 and CDR2: SGHVS, FNYEAQ. The V gene lost 2 bases and the J gene lost 6 bases, with 8 bases spanning the gap. This CDR3 spans 14 amino acids.

Comment on this clone: Other DNA sequences from this sample encode an identical CDR3 as well. The rearrangement uses TRBV27 and TRBJ2-1; the D gene is possibly TRBD2 (6 bases). This CDR3 has 16 amino acids. Germline values: CDR1 MNHEY, CDR2 SMNVEV (reference sequence). V lost 2 bases, J lost 0 bases, and 11 bases lay in between. The CDR3 sequence: CASSLRRGSSYNEQFF. The CDR3 DNA is TGTGCCAGCAGTTTACGGCGGGGTAGCTCCTACAATGAGCAGTTCTTC.

The chain uses TRBV1 and TRBJ2-5; the tabulated D call, TRBD2, remains unverified against the DNA. TRBV1 is marked as a pseudogene. The CDR3 has 16 amino acids. The CDR3 loop reads CTSSLLLAGRQETQYF. The CDR3 nucleotides read TGCACCAGCAGCCTCCTACTAGCGGGGAGACAAGAGACCCAGTACTTC.

The genes are TRBV10-3 and TRBJ2-2; D might be TRBD2 (7 bases). Per the germline V gene, CDR1 is ENHRY and CDR2 is SYGVKD. V was cut by 8 bases and J by 4 bases, with 14 bases left in between. The CDR3 length is 14 residues. The CDR3 spells CAIGGASGTGELFF. The DNA of the CDR3 is TGTGCCATCGGGGGGGCTAGTGGCACCGGGGAGCTGTTTTTT.

The chain carries TRBV6-5 and TRBJ1-1; unclear D gene. This CDR3 has 16 residues. CDR1 MNHEY and CDR2 SVGAGI come from the germline V gene. The V gene lost 2 bases and the J gene lost 1 base, with 14 bases spanning the gap. DNA of the CDR3: TGTGCCAGCAGTTACAACCCTTTAGCCCGGAACACTGAAGCTTTCTTT. The encoded protein is CASSYNPLARNTEAFF.

This clone was observed a few times. The chain has TRBV28 and TRBJ1-2; D perhaps matches TRBD1 (5 bases). V was cut by 3 bases and J by 8 bases, with 19 bases left in between. The CDR3 runs 15 residues. CDR1 and CDR2 (germline): MDHEN, SYDVKM. The CDR3 here is CASSLGRDAGRGYTF. The CDR3 DNA is TGTGCCAGCAGTTTGGGTCGGGACGCCGGCCGAGGCTACACCTTC.

The chain combines TRBV4-3 with TRBJ2-1, with TRBD2 as a possible D gene (5 bases). Deletions cut 1 base from V and 5 bases from J, with 9 bases between. The CDR3 loop spans 14 amino acids. From germline, CDR1 is LGHNA and CDR2 YSLEER. This CDR3 is CASSQGAGNNEQFF. The CDR3 coding sequence is TGCGCCAGCAGCCAAGGGGCGGGTAACAATGAGCAGTTCTTC.

V usage is TRBV9 and J usage is TRBJ2-3; unclear D gene. CDR3 length: 12 amino acids. Germline V CDR1 and CDR2: SGDLS, YYNGEE. V was trimmed by 1 base and J by 9 bases, leaving 9 bases between them. The CDR3 reads CASSVYAGTQYF. The CDR3 DNA reads TGTGCCAGCAGCGTATATGCTGGCACGCAGTATTTT.

A remark on this clone: Other DNA sequences from this sample encode an identical CDR3 as well. The chain links TRBV18 to TRBJ1-1; the D is unclear. V dropped 6 bases and J dropped 5 bases, with 7 bases sitting between them. In germline, CDR1 is KGHSH, CDR2 LQKENI. CDR3 length: 11 residues. CDR3 amino acids: CASSPVTEAFF. The CDR3 DNA reads TGTGCCAGCTCCCCGGTTACTGAAGCTTTCTTT.

The chain uses TRBV5-1 and TRBJ1-1; no clear D. The CDR3 spans 13 residues. The germline V and J ends were trimmed by 4 bases and 10 bases, with 17 bases remaining between them. Germline CDR1 and CDR2: SGHRS and YFSETQ. CDR3 amino acids: CASSRSWLDAAFF. The CDR3, as DNA: TGCGCCAGCAGCCGTTCCTGGTTAGATGCAGCTTTCTTT.

The table lists this clone with a count of one. This sequence joins TRBV2 and TRBJ2-5; 7 bases match TRBD1. The germline V gene has CDR1 SNHLY and CDR2 FYNNEI. The CDR3 runs to 15 residues. V lost 5 bases to trimming and J lost 1 base; unmatched junction nucleotides: 7. The CDR3 coding sequence is TGTGCCAGCAGTATACAGGGGTTGGTCCAAGAGACCCAGTACTTC. Translation: CASSIQGLVQETQYF. The full variable domain, completed using reference TRBV2 and TRBJ2-5, is EPEVTQTPSHQVTQMGQEVILRCVPISNHLYFYWYRQILGQKVEFLVSFYNNEISEKSEIFDDQFSVERPDGSNFTLKIRSTKLEDSAMYFCASSIQGLVQETQYFGPGTRLLVL.

This clone was detected once. The chain employs TRBV6-5 and TRBJ2-7; D gene ambiguous. CDR1 and CDR2 from the germline V gene are MNHEY and SVGAGI. The CDR3 loop spans 14 amino acids. Trimming cost V 2 bases and J 2 bases, with 10 bases left between them. CDR3 DNA: TGTGCCAGCAGTTACGTCCCCGAAGCCTACGAGCAGTACTTC. This translates into CASSYVPEAYEQYF.